This entry lists 30 T cell receptor beta chains sequenced from one sample in a study of cytomegalovirus exposure and HLA in healthy donors. Some clones are missing from TCRdb's copy, which holds only in-frame ones; the method was immunoSEQ multiplex PCR. The sample shows some 72,000 clones, 96% of them seen only once. The sequencing sample was made of PBMCs. These TCRs come from a man aged 18 to 35 in good health and CMV-seropositive.

The chain is built from TRBV30 and TRBJ2-7; D uncertain. CDR3 size: 11 residues. From germline, CDR1 is GTSNPN and CDR2 SVGIG (reference sequence). Between the trimmed V and J ends, which lost 3 bases and 2 bases, there was a span of 5 bases. As DNA, the CDR3 is TGTGCCTGGAGCCCAGCCTACGAGCAGTACTTC. This translates into CAWSPAYEQYF.

This clone was counted once. The gene calls are TRBV5-4 and TRBJ1-1; no definite D call. V was shortened by 3 bases and J by 5 bases, with 11 bases between the two germline ends. Germline CDR1 reads SGHNT; CDR2 reads YYREEE (reference sequence). The CDR3 spans 13 residues. The CDR3 bases are TGTGCCAGCAGCTCGACACTTAAAACTGAAGCTTTCTTT. It codes for CASSSTLKTEAFF.

In DNA, the CDR3 is TGCGCCAGCAGCACCGGGACTAGCGGGTCCCGGCAGTTCTTC. It encodes CASSTGTSGSRQFF. The V and J genes are TRBV5-1 and TRBJ2-1, with 12 bases fitting TRBD2. V lost 4 bases to trimming and J lost 12 bases; unmatched junction nucleotides: 8. Germline CDR1 is SGHRS and CDR2 is YFSETQ. The CDR3 is 14 amino acids.

The chain joins TRBV9 to TRBJ1-4; D is unresolved. The germline gives CDR1 SGDLS, CDR2 YYNGEE. V was clipped by 0 bases and J by 8 bases, with 14 bases between them. The CDR3 has 15 amino acids. The CDR3 DNA sequence: TGTGCCAGCAGCGTAGGGGCCGATAATTGGGAAAAACTGTTTTTT. Translating gives CASSVGADNWEKLFF.

This clone was counted only a few times. The gene calls are TRBV11-2 and TRBJ2-1, with a weak D call TRBD2 (6 bases). CDR1 is SGHAT and CDR2 is FQNNGV in the germline V gene. The CDR3 loop spans 16 amino acids. V was pared by 6 bases and J by 0 bases, with 15 bases between. CDR3 nucleotide sequence: TGTGCCAGCAGAGACCCGGGGGACCTCTCCTACAATGAGCAGTTCTTC. Amino acid sequence: CASRDPGDLSYNEQFF.

The V gene is TRBV7-7, the J gene TRBJ2-2, with D possibly matching TRBD2 (6 bases). The length of the CDR3 is 12 residues. Germline V lookup: CDR1 SSHAT, CDR2 FNYEAQ (reference sequence). Here the CDR3 reads CGSGDYGGELFF. CDR3 bases: TGTGGTTCGGGGGATTACGGCGGGGAGCTGTTTTTT.

The chain links TRBV7-9 to TRBJ1-2; possible D gene TRBD1, 5 bases. The V gene lost 0 bases and the J gene lost 1 base, with 12 bases spanning the gap. The germline CDR1 and CDR2 sequences are SEHNR and FQNEAQ (reference sequence). The CDR3 contains 16 residues. The CDR3 reads CASSLAGGAGNYGYTF. The CDR3, as DNA: TGTGCCAGCAGCTTAGCGGGCGGGGCGGGTAACTATGGCTACACCTTC. Drawing the rest from reference TRBV7-9 and TRBJ1-2, the complete variable domain is DTGVSQNPRHKITKRGQNVTFRCDPISEHNRLYWYRQTLGQGPEFLTYFQNEAQLEKSRLLSDRFSAERPKGSFSTLEIQRTEQGDSAMYLCASSLAGGAGNYGYTFGSGTRLTVV.

CDR3 bases: TGTGCCAGTAGTGTCACGATGGCTTATAGCAATCAGCCCCAGCATTTT. Protein sequence: CASSVTMAYSNQPQHF. The chain recombines TRBV19 with TRBJ1-5; no definite D call. Germline V gene data show CDR1 as LNHDA and CDR2 as SQIVND (reference sequence). V was clipped by 5 bases and J by 0 bases, with 14 bases between them. The length of the CDR3 is 16 residues.

The chain couples TRBV29-1 to TRBJ1-5, with 7 bases that match TRBD1. V shed 6 bases and J 5 bases; nucleotides not matched to a gene: 10. The CDR3 spans 14 residues. Germline assignment: CDR1 SQVTM and CDR2 ANQGSEA. The CDR3 sequence is CSVADREGYQPQHF. CDR3 sequence (DNA): TGCAGCGTCGCTGACAGGGAAGGTTATCAGCCCCAGCATTTT.

The chain combines TRBV27 with TRBJ2-5; D may be TRBD1 (6 bases). Germline lookup yields CDR1 MNHEY and CDR2 SMNVEV (reference sequence). The CDR3 is made up of 14 amino acids. V dropped 5 bases and J dropped 1 base, with 11 bases sitting between them. CDR3 protein: CASSPGVAQETQYF. The CDR3 DNA follows: TGTGCCAGCAGTCCAGGGGTGGCCCAAGAGACCCAGTACTTC.

This clone is a singleton in its sample. The V and J genes are TRBV2 and TRBJ2-2, with D possibly being TRBD2 (6 bases). This CDR3 has 13 amino acids. V shed 7 bases and J shed 2 bases, with 8 bases lying between them. From germline, CDR1 is SNHLY and CDR2 FYNNEI. CDR3 loop: CASMRENTGELFF. The CDR3 DNA sequence: TGTGCCAGCATGCGGGAAAACACCGGGGAGCTGTTTTTT.

The chain has TRBV13 and TRBJ2-7; maybe TRBD2 (6 bases). CDR1 and CDR2 from the germline V gene are PRHDT and FYEKMQ (reference sequence). Trimming shortened V by 4 bases and J by 3 bases, and 16 bases separated the two germline ends. The CDR3 contains 15 residues. The CDR3 region has the DNA TGTGCCAGCAGCTCATATGGCGGGGCTTTCTACGAGCAGTACTTC. Amino acids: CASSSYGGAFYEQYF.

The chain carries TRBV4-2 and TRBJ2-5; a possible D gene is TRBD2 (5 bases). Germline V gives CDR1 LGHNA, CDR2 YNFKEQ. Trimming pared 4 bases from V and 0 bases from J, leaving 12 bases between. The CDR3 is 15 residues long. The CDR3 nucleotides read TGTGCCAGCAGCCTTGGAGGAGGAGACCAAGAGACCCAGTACTTC. This gives the protein CASSLGGGDQETQYF.

V usage is TRBV2 and J usage is TRBJ1-3; D possibly corresponds to TRBD1 (6 bases). Germline CDR1 is SNHLY and CDR2 is FYNNEI. Trimming took 5 bases from V and 0 from J, leaving 14 bases between them. This CDR3 spans 16 amino acids. CDR3 amino acids: CASSPQGRLSGNTIYF. The CDR3 region has the DNA TGTGCCAGCAGTCCACAGGGCCGACTCTCTGGAAACACCATATATTTT.

The chain employs TRBV9 and TRBJ1-5, with 12 bases aligning to TRBD1. Germline V gene lookup returns CDR1 SGDLS and CDR2 YYNGEE. The CDR3 is 16 residues long. The V segment lost 3 bases and the J segment 6 bases; nucleotides outside the gene matches: 7. The DNA for the CDR3 is TGTGCCAGCAGCGCCTTGGGGACAGGGGGCGTTCAGCCCCAGCATTTT. Protein: CASSALGTGGVQPQHF.

The chain has TRBV5-8 and TRBJ2-1; the match to TRBD2 covers 10 bases. The junction had 4 bases not matched to a gene; V was cut back by 1 base and J by 6 bases. Germline V lookup: CDR1 SGHTS, CDR2 YDEGEE. This CDR3 spans 15 amino acids. DNA for the CDR3: TGTGCCAGCAGCTTGAAACTAGCGGGACGCAATGAGCAGTTCTTC. Encoded protein: CASSLKLAGRNEQFF.

This clone was seen just once. Other DNA sequences in this sample translate to the same CDR3. This chain uses TRBV7-9 with TRBJ2-1, with TRBD2 matching over 7 bases. The CDR3 consists of 15 residues. Unmatched junction bases numbered 8, after V lost 5 bases and J lost 4 bases. From germline, CDR1 is SEHNR and CDR2 FQNEAQ (reference sequence). The CDR3 coding sequence is TGTGCCAGCAGCCAGAAGGGAGGGCCTTACAATGAGCAGTTCTTC. Translated, it gives CASSQKGGPYNEQFF.

V is TRBV6-5 and J is TRBJ1-1; perhaps TRBD1 as D (5 bases). There are 13 residues in the CDR3. Germline lookup yields CDR1 MNHEY and CDR2 SVGAGI. V was clipped by 6 bases and J by 7 bases, with 15 bases between them. CDR3 region: CASSPRTHLEAFF. CDR3 DNA sequence: TGTGCCAGCAGCCCCCGGACACACCTTGAAGCTTTCTTT.

The chain uses TRBV18 and TRBJ2-3, with a possible D match to TRBD1 (6 bases). The germline V gene has CDR1 KGHSH and CDR2 LQKENI. Trimming pared 3 bases from V and 3 bases from J, leaving 13 bases between. CDR3 size: 15 residues. CDR3 coding DNA: TGTGCCAGCTCACCTACAGGGTTGGGGACAGATACGCAGTATTTT. As protein: CASSPTGLGTDTQYF.

J is TRBJ1-2 and V is TRBV2; 8 bases are shared with TRBD1. CDR3 length: 13 amino acids. Germline V gene lookup returns CDR1 SNHLY and CDR2 FYNNEI. Trimming took 6 bases from V and 5 from J; bases not matched to a gene: 5. The CDR3 sequence is CASRLGTGYGYTF. CDR3 in DNA: TGTGCCAGCAGGCTGGGGACAGGATATGGCTACACCTTC.

This clone was detected only once. This CDR3 reads CASSLKREAYNEQFF. The DNA for the CDR3 is TGTGCCAGCAGCTTGAAGCGGGAGGCGTACAATGAGCAGTTCTTC. The chain couples TRBV5-4 to TRBJ2-1, with 9 bases identical to TRBD2. The CDR3 is 15 residues long. Trimming removed 1 base from V and 4 bases from J; junction bases left unmatched: 3. The germline V gene encodes CDR1 SGHNT and CDR2 YYREEE (reference sequence).

The gene calls are TRBV10-3 and TRBJ1-1; possible D gene TRBD1, 6 bases. Per germline, CDR1 ENHRY and CDR2 SYGVKD. V lost 5 bases to trimming and J lost 0 bases, with 19 bases between them. The CDR3 covers 17 residues. CDR3 in amino acids: CAISRSIVQGLNTEAFF. CDR3 in DNA: TGTGCCATCAGTCGGTCGATCGTACAGGGCCTGAACACTGAAGCTTTCTTT.

V gene TRBV6-1 combines with J gene TRBJ1-2, with 10 bases aligning to TRBD1. This CDR3 has 14 amino acids. Germline V gives CDR1 MNHNS, CDR2 SASEGT. Trimming took 6 bases from V and 2 from J; bases not matched to a gene: 3. The CDR3, as DNA: TGTGCCAGCAGAGGACAGGGGGTAAACTATGGCTACACCTTC. Encoded protein: CASRGQGVNYGYTF.

The chain employs TRBV5-6 and TRBJ1-3; D gene unclear. The CDR3 runs to 18 residues. Per the germline V gene, CDR1 is SGHDT and CDR2 is YYEEEE. V shed 1 base and J shed 0 bases, with 17 bases lying between them. The CDR3 sequence: CASSLSWALPISGNTIYF. The CDR3 DNA reads as TGTGCCAGCAGCTTGTCGTGGGCGCTTCCCATCTCTGGAAACACCATATATTTT.

This sequence joins TRBV9 and TRBJ2-2; D unresolved. Germline V lookup: CDR1 SGDLS, CDR2 YYNGEE. V lost 0 bases, J lost 1 base, and 4 bases lay in between. The CDR3 runs 14 residues. This CDR3 reads CASSVGQNTGELFF. The CDR3 region has the DNA TGTGCCAGCAGCGTAGGACAGAACACCGGGGAGCTGTTTTTT.

The genes are TRBV29-1 and TRBJ1-1; maybe TRBD1 (5 bases). CDR3 length: 11 residues. Trimming stripped 5 bases from V and 10 bases from J, with 14 bases between. The germline V gene encodes CDR1 SQVTM and CDR2 ANQGSEA. The CDR3 protein is CSVLDSPPAFF. The CDR3 bases are TGCAGCGTTTTAGACAGCCCTCCAGCTTTCTTT.

The CDR3 nucleotides read TGTGCCAGCAGCTGGGAGCGGGAGTTGGGCAATGAGCAGTTCTTC. It is translated as CASSWERELGNEQFF. The J gene is TRBJ2-1, the V gene TRBV11-2, with TRBD2 matching over 8 bases. Germline V lookup: CDR1 SGHAT, CDR2 FQNNGV. The J segment lost 6 bases and the V segment lost 4 bases, leaving 8 bases of the junction unmatched. This CDR3 has 15 amino acids.

This clone is a singleton in its sample. The J gene is TRBJ1-4, the V gene TRBV13; tentative D call: TRBD1 (5 bases). The germline V and J ends were trimmed by 4 bases and 8 bases, with 17 bases remaining between them. The CDR3 consists of 15 residues. Germline CDR1 reads PRHDT; CDR2 reads FYEKMQ (reference sequence). The CDR3 reads CASSSRDSSGEKLFF. The DNA for the CDR3 is TGTGCCAGCAGCTCCCGGGACTCCTCGGGGGAAAAACTGTTTTTT.

This chain joins TRBV13 and TRBJ2-3, with 9 bases aligning to TRBD1. The ends lost 3 bases at V and 3 bases at J; junction bases unmatched: 4. Looked up from germline, CDR1 is PRHDT and CDR2 is FYEKMQ (reference sequence). The CDR3 consists of 15 residues. CDR3 region: CASSFPGQGTDTQYF. The CDR3 DNA is TGTGCCAGCAGCTTCCCGGGACAGGGAACAGATACGCAGTATTTT.

V gene TRBV5-4 combines with J gene TRBJ1-1; TRBD1 might be the D (5 bases). Germline V CDR1 and CDR2: SGHNT, YYREEE (reference sequence). The CDR3 is 17 residues long. V gave up 2 bases and J gave up 3 bases, with 20 bases separating them. Written as DNA, the CDR3 is TGTGCCAGCAGCTTAGAGGTATTGGGGCATTGGGACACTGAAGCTTTCTTT. It codes for CASSLEVLGHWDTEAFF.